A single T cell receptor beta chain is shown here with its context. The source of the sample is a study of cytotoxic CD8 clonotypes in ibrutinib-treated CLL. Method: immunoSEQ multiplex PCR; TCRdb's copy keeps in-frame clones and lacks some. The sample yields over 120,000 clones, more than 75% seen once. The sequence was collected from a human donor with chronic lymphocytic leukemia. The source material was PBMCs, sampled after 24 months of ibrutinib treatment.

CDR3 DNA sequence: TGTGCCAGTAGTACCACGACAGGGGTTGGCAATCAGCCCCAGCATTTT. Translation: CASSTTTGVGNQPQHF. V usage is TRBV19 and J usage is TRBJ1-5, with 8 positions matching TRBD1. This CDR3 region has 16 residues. Germline-derived CDR1 and CDR2 are LNHDA and SQIVND (reference sequence). Trimming at V came to 4 bases and at J to 2 bases, leaving 7 bases not matched to a gene.